These 10 T cell receptor beta chains were sequenced from one sample in a study of T cell responses to AZD1222 COVID-19 vaccine. Produced via immunoSEQ multiplex PCR; TCRdb's table is partial and in-frame only. The sample shows approximately 160,000 clones, approximately 86% of them seen only once. The sequencing used peripheral blood, collected on day 0 of AZD1222 vaccination. The source of these receptors is an adult in good health.

For the CDR3, the DNA is TGTGCCAGCAGCTTGTGGCCAGGATCTCTTCTCTCTGGGGCCAACGTCCTGACTTTC. Protein product: CASSLWPGSLLSGANVLTF. The chain combines TRBV5-6 with TRBJ2-6; D gene uncertain. From germline, CDR1 is SGHDT and CDR2 YYEEEE. This CDR3 comprises 19 residues. V shed 1 base and J shed 0 bases, with 17 bases lying between them.

The chain uses TRBV2 and TRBJ1-3; 10 bases fit TRBD1. The trim removed 6 bases at V and 7 bases at J, leaving 0 bases unmatched. This CDR3 is built from 12 residues. CDR1 SNHLY and CDR2 FYNNEI come from the germline V gene. CDR3 nucleotide sequence: TGTGCCAGCAGGGGACAGGGGAACACCATATATTTT. Protein sequence: CASRGQGNTIYF.

V gene TRBV6-5 combines with J gene TRBJ2-3; possibly TRBD2 for D (6 bases). The CDR3 is 16 amino acids. Germline V gives CDR1 MNHEY, CDR2 SVGAGI. The V gene lost 2 bases and the J gene lost 1 base, with 13 bases spanning the gap. The CDR3 DNA is TGTGCCAGCAGTTACGGGTCGACGGGAGGCACAGATACGCAGTATTTT. Protein product: CASSYGSTGGTDTQYF.

J is TRBJ2-7 and V is TRBV3-1 (or the pseudogene TRBV3-2); D may be TRBD2 (6 bases). Germline V gene data show CDR1 as LGHDT and CDR2 as YNNKEL (reference sequence). V gave up 3 bases and J gave up 2 bases, with 14 bases separating them. The CDR3 runs to 15 residues. The CDR3 is CASSHRGVLPYEQYF. CDR3 DNA: TGTGCCAGCAGCCACCGCGGGGTACTGCCCTACGAGCAGTACTTC.

The chain links TRBV10-3 to TRBJ1-5; no clear D. Germline V gene sequence: CDR1 ENHRY, CDR2 SYGVKD. The V end was cut by 0 bases, the J end by 6 bases, with 9 bases between. The length of the CDR3 is 14 residues. CDR3 sequence: CAISESTQVQPQHF. The CDR3 DNA follows: TGTGCCATCAGTGAGTCGACTCAGGTTCAGCCCCAGCATTTT.

The J gene is TRBJ2-7, the V gene TRBV6-5; maybe TRBD1 (6 bases). Between the trimmed V and J ends, which lost 5 bases and 1 base, there was a span of 12 bases. Germline V gene lookup returns CDR1 MNHEY and CDR2 SVGAGI. The CDR3 consists of 14 residues. The DNA for the CDR3 is TGTGCCAGCAGTCGGGACACAGGTTCCTACGAGCAGTACTTC. Residues: CASSRDTGSYEQYF.

The gene calls are TRBV15 and TRBJ2-1; 7 nucleotides line up with TRBD2. Trimming took 0 bases from V and 0 from J; bases not matched to a gene: 5. The length of the CDR3 is 17 residues. The germline CDR1 and CDR2 sequences are LNHNV and YYDKDF (reference sequence). CDR3 region: CATSRERDYISYNEQFF. In nucleotides, the CDR3 is TGTGCCACCAGCAGAGAGCGGGACTACATCTCCTACAATGAGCAGTTCTTC.

The rearrangement links TRBV7-2 to TRBJ2-3; D gene ambiguous. Trimming stripped 2 bases from V and 6 bases from J, with 6 bases between. Germline CDR1 SGHTA, CDR2 FQGNSA. The CDR3 is 12 residues long. The CDR3 is CASSLFVDTQYF. CDR3 nucleotide sequence: TGTGCCAGCAGCTTATTCGTCGATACGCAGTATTTT.

The chain employs TRBV27 and TRBJ1-5, with 7 bases that match TRBD1. Germline V lookup: CDR1 MNHEY, CDR2 SMNVEV (reference sequence). The J segment lost 5 bases and the V segment lost 5 bases, leaving 3 bases of the junction unmatched. This CDR3 is 13 amino acids long. For the CDR3, the DNA is TGTGCCAGCAGTCCGACAGGGCATCAGCCCCAGCATTTT. This translates into CASSPTGHQPQHF.

J is TRBJ2-7 and V is TRBV6-1; 10 bases line up with TRBD1. This CDR3 has 17 amino acids. The germline gives CDR1 MNHNS, CDR2 SASEGT. After removal of 4 bases from V and 1 base from J, the junction contained 10 bases not matched to a gene. CDR3 sequence: CASSAGQGRPYSYEQYF. The DNA of the CDR3 is TGTGCCAGCAGTGCGGGACAGGGGAGACCTTATTCCTACGAGCAGTACTTC.